This T cell receptor beta chain was found in a study of T cell repertoires in cytomegalovirus infection. Across the whole study: Both CMV infection and a matching HLA type were indicated by public TCR beta signatures.

This clonotype was seen repeatedly, ten times or more. TCRdb redid the calling of the reads with MiXCR, one entry per CDR3 protein. The data show around 440,000 distinct CDR3 sequences, approximately 10% seen once. The ends were cut back, 4 bases at V and 2 bases at J, with 15 bases in the middle. In germline, CDR1 is LGHNA, CDR2 YNFKEQ. CDR3 length equals 16 residues. The TCR comes from a human donor in good health (CMV status not recorded). Some clones in this sample may be carry-over from other donors' samples. Input material: PBMCs. This chain joins TRBV4-2 and TRBJ1-5; the D is unclear. The CDR3 DNA reads TGTGCCAGCAGCCGAAGTGTCCGGGAGGGCAATCAGCCCCAGCATTTT. This translates into CASSRSVREGNQPQHF.